Shown below are 9 T cell receptor beta chains from a single sample sequenced in a study of T cells in localized non-small cell lung cancer. Only in-frame clones appear in the TCRdb table, and some are missing; sequencing was by immunoSEQ multiplex PCR. The data show 45,000 to 70,000 clones, with around 86% seen just once and less than 6% held by the top ten. The sample here was peripheral blood, taken before any cancer treatment. The receptors were gathered from a woman aged 40 to 75 with stage I lung adenocarcinoma.

The genes are TRBV25-1 and TRBJ1-1; perhaps TRBD1 as D (6 bases). V gave up 8 bases and J gave up 5 bases, with 21 bases separating them. Germline CDR1 MGHDK, CDR2 SYGVNS. The CDR3 covers 15 residues. CDR3 DNA: TGTGCCAGCGGAAAAATGGGACACTCCTGGACTGAAGCTTTCTTT. Protein product: CASGKMGHSWTEAFF.

In this sample, this clone turned up a few times. The V gene is TRBV12-5, the J gene TRBJ1-1; D is possibly TRBD1 (5 bases). CDR1 and CDR2 (germline): LGHNT, FRNRAP. Trimming shortened V by 5 bases and J by 0 bases, and 13 bases separated the two germline ends. The CDR3 loop spans 15 amino acids. CDR3 bases: TGTGCTAGTGGTCCCGGTCAGGGCATGAACACTGAAGCTTTCTTT. It encodes CASGPGQGMNTEAFF.

The rearrangement joins TRBV29-1 to TRBJ2-2; 8 bases are shared with TRBD1. This CDR3 is built from 14 residues. V lost 6 bases, J lost 7 bases, and 10 bases stayed unmatched. From germline, CDR1 is SQVTM and CDR2 ANQGSEA. This CDR3 is CSVNQGALGGELFF. Written as DNA, the CDR3 is TGCAGCGTAAATCAGGGGGCTCTTGGCGGGGAGCTGTTTTTT.

This clone was detected once. The rearrangement links TRBV4-2 to TRBJ1-1; D gene ambiguous. Germline CDR1 LGHNA, CDR2 YNFKEQ. The CDR3 has 17 residues. The V end was cut by 5 bases, the J end by 2 bases, with 21 bases between. DNA of the CDR3: TGTGCCAGCAGCTCCCCCCGGGCAGCACCATCAAACACTGAAGCTTTCTTT. This gives the protein CASSSPRAAPSNTEAFF.

The chain combines TRBV18 with TRBJ2-1; 10 bases are shared with TRBD2. Germline assignment: CDR1 KGHSH and CDR2 LQKENI. The CDR3 loop spans 16 amino acids. After removal of 2 bases from V and 10 bases from J, the junction contained 11 bases not matched to a gene. The CDR3 loop is CASSPVTSGILKEQFF. CDR3 DNA: TGTGCCAGCTCACCAGTAACTAGCGGGATTCTTAAGGAGCAGTTCTTC.

The chain employs TRBV5-6 and TRBJ2-7; 8 positions match TRBD1. Germline V gives CDR1 SGHDT, CDR2 YYEEEE. There are 16 residues in the CDR3. V lost 4 bases, J lost 0 bases, and 9 bases stayed unmatched. The CDR3 region is CASSRTGTGISYEQYF. CDR3 DNA: TGTGCCAGCAGCAGAACCGGGACAGGCATCTCCTACGAGCAGTACTTC.

V is TRBV9 and J is TRBJ2-5, with D possibly TRBD2 on 6 matching bases. V lost 0 bases to trimming and J lost 6 bases, with 15 bases between them. This CDR3 contains 15 residues. Per the germline V gene, CDR1 is SGDLS and CDR2 is YYNGEE. CDR3 sequence: CASSVVPSDEQTQYF. CDR3 bases: TGTGCCAGCAGCGTAGTCCCTAGCGACGAGCAGACCCAGTACTTC.

The chain has TRBV19 and TRBJ1-1, with D possibly TRBD1 on 5 matching bases. Germline CDR1 LNHDA, CDR2 SQIVND (reference sequence). The CDR3 has 16 amino acids. V dropped 5 bases and J dropped 1 base, with 17 bases sitting between them. CDR3 DNA: TGTGCCAGTAGTCCCCTCTTGGGGGAGCAGAACACTGAAGCTTTCTTT. Its translation: CASSPLLGEQNTEAFF.

This clone was recorded a few times. The chain has TRBV10-3 and TRBJ2-7; 12 nucleotides match TRBD1. Trimming removed 8 bases from V and 7 bases from J; junction bases left unmatched: 12. Germline CDR1 is ENHRY and CDR2 is SYGVKD. This CDR3 contains 15 residues. The CDR3 DNA is TGTGCCATCCGCCAACCGGGACAGGGGGCTGAGGAGCAGTACTTC. Residues: CAIRQPGQGAEEQYF.